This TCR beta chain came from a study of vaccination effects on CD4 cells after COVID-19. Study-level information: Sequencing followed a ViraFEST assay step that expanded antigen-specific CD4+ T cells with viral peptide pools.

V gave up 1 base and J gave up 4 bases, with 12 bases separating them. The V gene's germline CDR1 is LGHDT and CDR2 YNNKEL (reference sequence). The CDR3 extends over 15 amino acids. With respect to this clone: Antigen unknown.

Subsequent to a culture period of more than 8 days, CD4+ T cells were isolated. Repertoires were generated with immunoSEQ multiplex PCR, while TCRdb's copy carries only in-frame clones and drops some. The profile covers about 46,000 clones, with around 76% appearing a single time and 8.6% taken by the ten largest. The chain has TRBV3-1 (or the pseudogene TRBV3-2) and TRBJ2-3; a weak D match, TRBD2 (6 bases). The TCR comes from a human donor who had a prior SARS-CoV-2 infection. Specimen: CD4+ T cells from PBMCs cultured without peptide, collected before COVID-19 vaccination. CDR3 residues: CASSQGWGEADTQYF. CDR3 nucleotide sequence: TGTGCCAGCAGCCAAGGGTGGGGGGAGGCAGATACGCAGTATTTT.